This paragraph reports one T cell receptor beta chain. The authors' processing: Estimation of nucleated cell counts relied on the amplification of reference gene primers. Libraries were prepared by immunoSEQ multiplex PCR; TCRdb keeps only in-frame clonotypes and omits some of them. The V and J calls and clone size come from that table; D and trimming were worked out from the DNA. Among about 46,000 clones listed, around 85% were seen once. The data are from a study of blood T cell repertoires in COVID-19. Study summary: Some COVID-19 samples were acute and others convalescent; all came from the United States, Italy and Spain. Sources were T cells, B-cell-depleted T cells, or PBMCs; the material itself was cDNA or gDNA.

Germline CDR1 and CDR2: MDHEN and SYDVKM. This CDR3 region has 16 residues. V trimming: 6 bases; J trimming: 6 bases; junction bases outside the gene matches: 11. The V gene is TRBV28, the J gene TRBJ1-4, with 9 bases that match TRBD1. This clonotype was sampled from a man in his sixties with acute or convalescent COVID-19. Material: peripheral blood. CDR3 residues: CASRPGTGLEDEKLFF. CDR3 nucleotides: TGTGCCAGCAGGCCCGGGACAGGGTTGGAGGATGAAAAACTGTTTTTT.